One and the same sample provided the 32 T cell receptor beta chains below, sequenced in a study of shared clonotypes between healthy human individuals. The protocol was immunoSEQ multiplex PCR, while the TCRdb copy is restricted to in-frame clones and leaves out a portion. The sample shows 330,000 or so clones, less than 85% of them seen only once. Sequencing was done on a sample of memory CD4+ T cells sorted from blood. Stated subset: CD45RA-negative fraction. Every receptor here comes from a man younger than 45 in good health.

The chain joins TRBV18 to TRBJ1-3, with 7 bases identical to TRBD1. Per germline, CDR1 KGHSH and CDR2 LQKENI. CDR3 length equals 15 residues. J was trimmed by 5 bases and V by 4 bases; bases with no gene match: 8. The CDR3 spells CASSQTGDPRNTIYF. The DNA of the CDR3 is TGTGCCAGCTCACAAACAGGGGATCCGAGAAACACCATATATTTT.

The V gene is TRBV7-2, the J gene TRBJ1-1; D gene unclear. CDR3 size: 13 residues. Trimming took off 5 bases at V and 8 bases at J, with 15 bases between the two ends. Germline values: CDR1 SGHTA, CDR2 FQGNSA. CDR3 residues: CASSPSPGGEAFF. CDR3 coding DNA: TGTGCCAGCAGCCCCTCCCCCGGTGGAGAAGCTTTCTTT.

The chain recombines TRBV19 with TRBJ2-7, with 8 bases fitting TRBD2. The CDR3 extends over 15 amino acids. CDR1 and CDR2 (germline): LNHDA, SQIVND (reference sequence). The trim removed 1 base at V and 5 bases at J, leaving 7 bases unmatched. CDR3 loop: CASSIVAGLANEQYF. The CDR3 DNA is TGTGCCAGTAGTATAGTCGCCGGACTAGCAAACGAGCAGTACTTC.

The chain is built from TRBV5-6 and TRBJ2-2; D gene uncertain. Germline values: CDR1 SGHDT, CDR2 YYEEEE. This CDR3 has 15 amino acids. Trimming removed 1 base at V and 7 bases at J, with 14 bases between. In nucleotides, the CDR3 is TGTGCCAGCAGCTTGTGGACGAATGAGTTCGGGGAGCTGTTTTTT. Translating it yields CASSLWTNEFGELFF.

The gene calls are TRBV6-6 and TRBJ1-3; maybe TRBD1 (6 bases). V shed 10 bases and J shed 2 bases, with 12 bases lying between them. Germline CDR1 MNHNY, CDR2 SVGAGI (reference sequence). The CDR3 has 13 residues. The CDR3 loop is CATQGTTGNTIYF. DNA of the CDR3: TGTGCCACACAGGGAACAACTGGAAACACCATATATTTT.

CDR3 DNA sequence: TGTGCCAGCAGTGGGTGGGTTGAGCAGTTCTTC. It translates to CASSGWVEQFF. The V and J genes are TRBV2 and TRBJ2-1; D is undetermined. Per germline, CDR1 SNHLY and CDR2 FYNNEI. CDR3 length: 11 residues. The V and J ends lost 4 bases and 9 bases respectively, with 7 bases between them.

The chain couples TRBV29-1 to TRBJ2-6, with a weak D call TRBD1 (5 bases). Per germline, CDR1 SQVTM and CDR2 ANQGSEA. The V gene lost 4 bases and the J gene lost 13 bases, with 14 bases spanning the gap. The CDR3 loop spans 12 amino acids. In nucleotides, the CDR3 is TGCAGCGTTGGGGCAGGGTCGGAGGTCCTGACTTTC. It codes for CSVGAGSEVLTF.

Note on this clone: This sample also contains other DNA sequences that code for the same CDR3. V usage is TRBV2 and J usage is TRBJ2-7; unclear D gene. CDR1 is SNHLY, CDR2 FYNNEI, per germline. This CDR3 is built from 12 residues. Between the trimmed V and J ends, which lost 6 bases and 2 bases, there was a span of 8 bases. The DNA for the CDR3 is TGTGCCAGCAGAAAGGAAACCTACGAGCAGTACTTC. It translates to CASRKETYEQYF.

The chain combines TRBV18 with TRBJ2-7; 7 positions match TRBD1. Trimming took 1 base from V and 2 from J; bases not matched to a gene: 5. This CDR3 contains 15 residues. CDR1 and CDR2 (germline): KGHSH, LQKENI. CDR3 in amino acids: CASSPRTGDTYEQYF. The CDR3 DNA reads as TGTGCCAGCTCACCACGGACAGGCGATACCTACGAGCAGTACTTC.

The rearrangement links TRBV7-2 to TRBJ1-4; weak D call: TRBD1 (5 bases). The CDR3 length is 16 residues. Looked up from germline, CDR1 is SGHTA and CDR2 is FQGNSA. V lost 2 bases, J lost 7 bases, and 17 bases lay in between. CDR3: CASSLSGGGILEKLFF. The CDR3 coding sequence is TGTGCCAGCAGCTTATCTGGGGGGGGTATCCTTGAAAAACTGTTTTTT. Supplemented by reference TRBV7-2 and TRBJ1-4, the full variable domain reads GAGVSQSPSNKVTEKGKDVELRCDPISGHTALYWYRQSLGQGLEFLIYFQGNSAPDKSGLPSDRFSAERTGGSVSTLTIQRTQQEDSAVYLCASSLSGGGILEKLFFGSGTQLSVL.

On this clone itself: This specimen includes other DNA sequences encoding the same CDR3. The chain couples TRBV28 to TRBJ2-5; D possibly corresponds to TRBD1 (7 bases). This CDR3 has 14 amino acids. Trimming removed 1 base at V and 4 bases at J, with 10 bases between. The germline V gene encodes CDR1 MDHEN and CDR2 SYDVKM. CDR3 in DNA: TGTGCCAGCAGTTTATCAGGGGGAGGAGAGACCCAGTACTTC. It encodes CASSLSGGGETQYF. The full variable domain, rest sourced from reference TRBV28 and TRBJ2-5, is DVKVTQSSRYLVKRTGEKVFLECVQDMDHENMFWYRQDPGLGLRLIYFSYDVKMKEKGDIPEGYSVSREKKERFSLILESASTNQTSMYLCASSLSGGGETQYFGPGTRLLVL.

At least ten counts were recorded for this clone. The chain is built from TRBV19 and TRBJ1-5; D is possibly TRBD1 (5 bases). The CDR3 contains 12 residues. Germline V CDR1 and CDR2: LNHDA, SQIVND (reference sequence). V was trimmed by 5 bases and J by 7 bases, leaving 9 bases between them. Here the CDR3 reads CASSLRDQPQHF. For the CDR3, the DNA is TGTGCCAGTAGTCTCCGGGACCAGCCCCAGCATTTT.

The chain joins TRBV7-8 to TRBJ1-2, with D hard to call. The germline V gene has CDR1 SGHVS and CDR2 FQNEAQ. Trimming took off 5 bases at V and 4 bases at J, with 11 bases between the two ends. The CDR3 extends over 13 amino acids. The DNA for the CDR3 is TGTGCCAGCAGCCAATCAGAGGTCTATGGCTACACCTTC. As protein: CASSQSEVYGYTF.

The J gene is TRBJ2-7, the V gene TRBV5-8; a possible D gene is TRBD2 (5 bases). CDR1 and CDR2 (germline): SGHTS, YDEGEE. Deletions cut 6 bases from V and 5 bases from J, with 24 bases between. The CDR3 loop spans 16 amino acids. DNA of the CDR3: TGTGCCAGCATCCACCCCCCGACACGGCCGCGGGACGAGCAGTACTTC. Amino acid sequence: CASIHPPTRPRDEQYF.

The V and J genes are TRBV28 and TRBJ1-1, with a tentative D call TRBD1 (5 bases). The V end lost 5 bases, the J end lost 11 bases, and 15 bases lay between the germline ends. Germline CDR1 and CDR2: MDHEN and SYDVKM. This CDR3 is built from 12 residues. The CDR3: CASSRDGVRAFF. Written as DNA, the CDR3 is TGTGCCAGCAGTCGGGACGGCGTGCGGGCTTTCTTT. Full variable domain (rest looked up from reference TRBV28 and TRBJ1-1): DVKVTQSSRYLVKRTGEKVFLECVQDMDHENMFWYRQDPGLGLRLIYFSYDVKMKEKGDIPEGYSVSREKKERFSLILESASTNQTSMYLCASSRDGVRAFFGQGTRLTVV.

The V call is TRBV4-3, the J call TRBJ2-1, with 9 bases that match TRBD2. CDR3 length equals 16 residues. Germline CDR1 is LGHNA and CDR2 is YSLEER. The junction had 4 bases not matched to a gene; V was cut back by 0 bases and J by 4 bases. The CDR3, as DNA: TGCGCCAGCAGCCAAGAGGGTAGCGGGGGTTACAATGAGCAGTTCTTC. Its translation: CASSQEGSGGYNEQFF.

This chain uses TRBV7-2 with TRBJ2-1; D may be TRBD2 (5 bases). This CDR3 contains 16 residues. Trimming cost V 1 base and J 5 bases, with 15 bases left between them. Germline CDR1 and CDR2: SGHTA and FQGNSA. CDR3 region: CASSLVRRAGHNEQFF. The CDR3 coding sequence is TGTGCCAGCAGCTTAGTTCGGCGGGCGGGTCACAATGAGCAGTTCTTC. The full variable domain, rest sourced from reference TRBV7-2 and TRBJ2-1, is GAGVSQSPSNKVTEKGKDVELRCDPISGHTALYWYRQSLGQGLEFLIYFQGNSAPDKSGLPSDRFSAERTGGSVSTLTIQRTQQEDSAVYLCASSLVRRAGHNEQFFGPGTRLTVL.

The CDR3 DNA sequence: TGTGCCAGCAGTGGCTCCGGGGGAACCTACGAGCAGTACTTC. Protein sequence: CASSGSGGTYEQYF. This rearrangement joins TRBV2 to TRBJ2-7; maybe TRBD2 (6 bases). This CDR3 has 14 residues. V gave up 4 bases and J gave up 2 bases, with 12 bases separating them. CDR1 and CDR2 from the germline V gene are SNHLY and FYNNEI. The complete variable domain, with remaining parts taken from reference TRBV2 and TRBJ2-7, reads EPEVTQTPSHQVTQMGQEVILRCVPISNHLYFYWYRQILGQKVEFLVSFYNNEISEKSEIFDDQFSVERPDGSNFTLKIRSTKLEDSAMYFCASSGSGGTYEQYFGPGTRLTVT.

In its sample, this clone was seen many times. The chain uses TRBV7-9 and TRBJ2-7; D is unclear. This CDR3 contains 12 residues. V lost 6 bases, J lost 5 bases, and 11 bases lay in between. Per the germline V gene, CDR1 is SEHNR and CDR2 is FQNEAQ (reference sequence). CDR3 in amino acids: CASRRQVHEQYF. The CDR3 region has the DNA TGTGCCAGCAGGCGTCAGGTCCACGAGCAGTACTTC.

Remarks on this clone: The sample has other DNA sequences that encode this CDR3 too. The CDR3, as DNA: TGTGCCAGCAGAACAGGAGTTTACGAGCAGTACTTC. This encodes CASRTGVYEQYF. The chain uses TRBV28 and TRBJ2-7, with D perhaps matching TRBD1 (5 bases). CDR3 length equals 12 residues. Germline CDR1 MDHEN, CDR2 SYDVKM. Between the trimmed V and J ends, which lost 6 bases and 4 bases, there was a span of 10 bases. The variable domain in full, with the rest retrieved from reference TRBV28 and TRBJ2-7, is DVKVTQSSRYLVKRTGEKVFLECVQDMDHENMFWYRQDPGLGLRLIYFSYDVKMKEKGDIPEGYSVSREKKERFSLILESASTNQTSMYLCASRTGVYEQYFGPGTRLTVT.

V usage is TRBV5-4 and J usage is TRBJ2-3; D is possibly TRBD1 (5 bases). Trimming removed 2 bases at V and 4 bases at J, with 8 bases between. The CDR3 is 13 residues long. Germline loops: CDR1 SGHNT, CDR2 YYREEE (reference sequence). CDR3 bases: TGTGCCAGCAGCTTCAAGGGGCCAGATACGCAGTATTTT. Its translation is CASSFKGPDTQYF.

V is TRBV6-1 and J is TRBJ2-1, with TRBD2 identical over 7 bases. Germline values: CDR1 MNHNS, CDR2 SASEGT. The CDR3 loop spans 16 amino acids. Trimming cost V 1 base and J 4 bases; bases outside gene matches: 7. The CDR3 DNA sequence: TGTGCCAGCAGTGAAGTTAGGAGCGGGGTTTACAATGAGCAGTTCTTC. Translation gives CASSEVRSGVYNEQFF.

The CDR3 bases are TGTGCCAGCAGTGTCGGGACAGGGGCCGGGGCCAACGTCCTGACTTTC. Protein product: CASSVGTGAGANVLTF. V and J are TRBV6-1 and TRBJ2-6; 10 bases match TRBD1. The junction had 4 bases not matched to a gene; V was cut back by 4 bases and J by 4 bases. The CDR3 is 16 residues long. CDR1 is MNHNS, CDR2 SASEGT, per germline.

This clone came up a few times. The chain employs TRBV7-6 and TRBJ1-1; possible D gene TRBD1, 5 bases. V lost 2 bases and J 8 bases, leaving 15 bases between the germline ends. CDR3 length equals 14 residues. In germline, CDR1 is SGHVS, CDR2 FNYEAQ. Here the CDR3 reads CASSLILGGREAFF. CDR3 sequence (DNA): TGTGCCAGCAGCTTAATTCTGGGGGGGAGAGAAGCTTTCTTT. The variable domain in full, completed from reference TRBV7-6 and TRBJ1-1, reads GAGVSQSPRYKVTKRGQDVALRCDPISGHVSLYWYRQALGQGPEFLTYFNYEAQQDKSGLPNDRFSAERPEGSISTLTIQRTEQRDSAMYRCASSLILGGREAFFGQGTRLTVV.

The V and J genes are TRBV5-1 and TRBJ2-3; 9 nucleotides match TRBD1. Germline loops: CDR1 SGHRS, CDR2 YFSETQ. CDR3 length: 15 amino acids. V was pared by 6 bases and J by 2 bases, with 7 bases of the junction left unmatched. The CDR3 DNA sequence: TGCGCCAGCACCGAACAGGGGGCGGTCACAGATACGCAGTATTTT. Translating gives CASTEQGAVTDTQYF.

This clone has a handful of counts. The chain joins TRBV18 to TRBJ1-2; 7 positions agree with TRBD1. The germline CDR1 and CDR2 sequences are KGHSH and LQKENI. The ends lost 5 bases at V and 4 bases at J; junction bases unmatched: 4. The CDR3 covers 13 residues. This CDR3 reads CASSGDSSYGYTF. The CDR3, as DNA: TGTGCCAGCTCAGGGGACAGCTCCTATGGCTACACCTTC.

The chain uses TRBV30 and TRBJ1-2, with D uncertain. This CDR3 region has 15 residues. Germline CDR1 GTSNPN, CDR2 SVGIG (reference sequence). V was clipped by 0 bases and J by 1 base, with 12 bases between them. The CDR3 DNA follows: TGTGCCTGGAGTGTATCGGGGTATAGTAACTATGGCTACACCTTC. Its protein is CAWSVSGYSNYGYTF.

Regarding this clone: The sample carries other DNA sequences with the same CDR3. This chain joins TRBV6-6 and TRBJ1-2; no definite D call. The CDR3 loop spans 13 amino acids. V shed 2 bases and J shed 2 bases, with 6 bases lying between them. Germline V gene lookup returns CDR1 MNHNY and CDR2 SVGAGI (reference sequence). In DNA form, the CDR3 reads TGTGCCAGCAGTTACGGAGGGAACTATGGCTACACCTTC. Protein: CASSYGGNYGYTF.

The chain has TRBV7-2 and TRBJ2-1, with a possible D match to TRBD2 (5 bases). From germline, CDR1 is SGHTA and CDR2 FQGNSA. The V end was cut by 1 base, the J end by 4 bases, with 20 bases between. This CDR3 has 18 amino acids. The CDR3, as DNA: TGTGCCAGCAGCTTAGATTTTCGGGGAGTTGGGTGGTACAATGAGCAGTTCTTC. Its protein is CASSLDFRGVGWYNEQFF.

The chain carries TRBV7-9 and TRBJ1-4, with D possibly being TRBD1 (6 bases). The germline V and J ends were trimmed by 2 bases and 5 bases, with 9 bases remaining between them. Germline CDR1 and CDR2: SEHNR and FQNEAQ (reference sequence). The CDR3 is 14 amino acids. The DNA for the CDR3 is TGTGCCAGCAGCTTACAAGGGGGGAATGAAAAACTGTTTTTT. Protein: CASSLQGGNEKLFF.

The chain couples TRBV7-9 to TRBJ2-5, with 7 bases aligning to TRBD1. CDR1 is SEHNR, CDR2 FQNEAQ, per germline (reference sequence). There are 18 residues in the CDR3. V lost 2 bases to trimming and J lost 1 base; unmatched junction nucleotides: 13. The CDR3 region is CASSLIIWNRDSQETQYF. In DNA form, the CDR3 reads TGTGCCAGCAGCTTAATAATTTGGAACCGGGACAGCCAAGAGACCCAGTACTTC.

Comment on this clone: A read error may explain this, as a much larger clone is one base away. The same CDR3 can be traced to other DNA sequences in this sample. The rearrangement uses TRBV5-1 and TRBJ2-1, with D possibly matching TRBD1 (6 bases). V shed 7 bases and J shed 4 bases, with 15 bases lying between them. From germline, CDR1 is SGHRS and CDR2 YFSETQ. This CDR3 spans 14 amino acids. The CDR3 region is CASYGLGAYNEQFF. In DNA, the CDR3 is TGCGCCAGCTACGGACTGGGGGCTTACAATGAGCAGTTCTTC.